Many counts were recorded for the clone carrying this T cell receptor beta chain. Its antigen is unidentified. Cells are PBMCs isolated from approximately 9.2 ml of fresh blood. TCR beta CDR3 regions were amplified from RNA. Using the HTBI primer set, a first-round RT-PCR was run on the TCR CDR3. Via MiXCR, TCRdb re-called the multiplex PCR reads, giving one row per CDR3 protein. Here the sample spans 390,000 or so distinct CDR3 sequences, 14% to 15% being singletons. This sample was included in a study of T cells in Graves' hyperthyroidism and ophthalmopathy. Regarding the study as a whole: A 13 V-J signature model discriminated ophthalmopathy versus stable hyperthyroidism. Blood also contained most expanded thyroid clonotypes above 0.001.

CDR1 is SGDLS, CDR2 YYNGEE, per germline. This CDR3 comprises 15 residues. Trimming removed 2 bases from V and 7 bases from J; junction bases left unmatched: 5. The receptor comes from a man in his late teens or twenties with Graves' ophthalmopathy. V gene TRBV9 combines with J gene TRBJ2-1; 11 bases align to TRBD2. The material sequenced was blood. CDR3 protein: CASSVTSGRNNEQFF. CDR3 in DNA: TGTGCCAGCAGCGTTACTAGCGGGAGAAATAATGAGCAGTTCTTC.